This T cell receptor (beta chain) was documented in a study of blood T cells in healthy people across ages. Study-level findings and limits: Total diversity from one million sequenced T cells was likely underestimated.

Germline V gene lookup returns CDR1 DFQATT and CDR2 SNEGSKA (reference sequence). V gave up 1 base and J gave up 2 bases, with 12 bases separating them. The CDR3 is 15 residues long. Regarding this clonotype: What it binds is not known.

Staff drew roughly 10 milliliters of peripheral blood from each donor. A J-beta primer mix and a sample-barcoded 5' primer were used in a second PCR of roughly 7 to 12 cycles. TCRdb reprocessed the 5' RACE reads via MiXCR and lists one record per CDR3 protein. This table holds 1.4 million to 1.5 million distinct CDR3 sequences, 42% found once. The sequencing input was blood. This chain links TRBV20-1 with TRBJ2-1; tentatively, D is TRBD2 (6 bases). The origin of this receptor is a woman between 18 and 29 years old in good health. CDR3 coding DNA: TGCAGTGCTAGAGTTCTAGGGACTCCCTACAATGAGCAGTTCTTC. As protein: CSARVLGTPYNEQFF.